This T cell receptor beta chain is drawn from a study of CDR3 diversity in severe acne. TCRdb re-analysed the PCR reads in MiXCR, keeping a single row per CDR3 protein. The sample includes roughly 93,000 distinct CDR3 sequences, around 47% of them seen just once. With 6 bases removed from V and 2 bases from J, the gap between germline ends came to 14 bases. This CDR3 contains 16 residues. Germline lookup yields CDR1 ENHRY and CDR2 SYGVKD. The chain recombines TRBV10-3 with TRBJ2-6, with a possible D match to TRBD1 (6 bases). The material sequenced was blood. The clonotype was recovered from a male donor with severe acne vulgaris. CDR3 residues: CAISPLQGAGANVLTF. CDR3 sequence (DNA): TGTGCCATCAGCCCCCTACAGGGTGCTGGGGCCAACGTCCTGACTTTC.